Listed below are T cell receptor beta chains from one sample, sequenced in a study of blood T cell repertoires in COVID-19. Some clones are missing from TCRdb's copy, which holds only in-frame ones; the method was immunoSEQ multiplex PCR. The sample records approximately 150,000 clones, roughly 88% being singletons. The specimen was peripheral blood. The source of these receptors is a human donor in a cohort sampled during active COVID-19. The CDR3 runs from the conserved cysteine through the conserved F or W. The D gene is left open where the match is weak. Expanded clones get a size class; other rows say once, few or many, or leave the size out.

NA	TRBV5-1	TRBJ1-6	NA	CASSLGGTGNSPLHF	TGCGCCAGCAGCTTGGGGGGGACTGGAAATTCACCCCTCCACTTT
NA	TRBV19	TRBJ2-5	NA	CASSFGETQYF	TGTGCCAGTAGTTTCGGGGAGACCCAGTACTTC
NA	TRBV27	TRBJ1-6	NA	CASRTGGSPLHF	TGTGCCAGCAGGACAGGAGGATCACCCCTCCACTTT
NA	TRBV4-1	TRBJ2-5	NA	CASSQFGGGLQETQYF	TGCGCCAGCAGCCAATTTGGGGGGGGGCTCCAAGAGACCCAGTACTTC
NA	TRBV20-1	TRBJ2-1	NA	CSASGWGGSYNEQFF	TGCAGTGCTAGTGGATGGGGAGGCTCCTACAATGAGCAGTTCTTC
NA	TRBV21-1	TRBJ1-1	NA	CASSPRDRVDTEAFF	TGTGCCAGCAGCCCTCGGGACAGGGTGGACACTGAAGCTTTCTTT
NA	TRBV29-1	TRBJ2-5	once	CSAPGEETQYF	TGCAGCGCCCCCGGGGAGGAGACCCAGTACTTC
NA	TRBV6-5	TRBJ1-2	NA	CASSYSKAGSYGYTF	TGTGCCAGCAGTTACTCGAAGGCAGGATCCTATGGCTACACCTTC
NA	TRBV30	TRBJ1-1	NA	CAWSPGHTEAFF	TGTGCCTGGAGTCCCGGTCACACTGAAGCTTTCTTT
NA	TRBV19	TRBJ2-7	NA	CASSIGRDGLSYEQYF	TGTGCCAGTAGTATAGGGCGGGACGGTCTCTCCTACGAGCAGTACTTC
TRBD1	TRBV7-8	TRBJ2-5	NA	CASSFGTGRGETQYF	TGTGCCAGCAGCTTTGGGACAGGGCGGGGAGAGACCCAGTACTTC
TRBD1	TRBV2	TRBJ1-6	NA	CASCLLRTGNARLHF	TGTGCCAGCTGTTTGTTACGGACAGGCAATGCTCGCCTCCACTTT
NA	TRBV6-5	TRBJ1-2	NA	CASSSRQSHGYTF	TGTGCCAGCAGTTCCCGACAGTCTCATGGCTACACCTTC
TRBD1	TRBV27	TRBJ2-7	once	CASSLLGTGAHEQYF	TGTGCCAGCAGTTTATTAGGGACAGGGGCCCACGAGCAGTACTTC
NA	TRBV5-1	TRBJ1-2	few	CASSSGDYGYTF	TGCGCCAGCAGCTCAGGGGACTATGGCTACACCTTC
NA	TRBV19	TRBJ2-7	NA	CASSIGGVAYEQYF	TGTGCCAGTAGTATTGGAGGGGTAGCCTACGAGCAGTACTTC
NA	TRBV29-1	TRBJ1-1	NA	CSVVDGDTEAFF	TGCAGCGTTGTTGACGGGGACACTGAAGCTTTCTTT
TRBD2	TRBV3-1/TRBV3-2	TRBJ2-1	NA	CASSTLGGLGSYNEQFF	TGTGCCAGCTCTACCTTAGGGGGACTAGGGTCCTACAATGAGCAGTTCTTC
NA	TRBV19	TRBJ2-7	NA	CASSSLEGMYEQYF	TGTGCCAGTAGTTCCCTTGAGGGAATGTACGAGCAGTACTTC
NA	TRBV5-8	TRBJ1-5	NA	CASNWAEGQPQHF	TGTGCCAGCAATTGGGCAGAGGGACAGCCCCAGCATTTT
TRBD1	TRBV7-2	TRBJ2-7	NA	CASSLGGQPYEQYF	TGTGCCAGCAGCTTAGGGGGACAGCCCTACGAGCAGTACTTC
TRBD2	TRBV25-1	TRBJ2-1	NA	CASSEYLTSGGDNEQFF	TGTGCCAGCAGTGAATACCTGACTAGCGGGGGAGACAATGAGCAGTTCTTC
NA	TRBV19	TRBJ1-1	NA	CASSMTQTLNTEAFF	TGTGCCAGTAGTATGACACAGACATTGAACACTGAAGCTTTCTTT
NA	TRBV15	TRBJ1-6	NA	CATSRDVVRGWNNSPLHF	TGTGCCACCAGCAGAGATGTGGTTAGGGGATGGAATAATTCACCCCTCCACTTT
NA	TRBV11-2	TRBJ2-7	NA	CASSPVYEQYF	TGTGCCAGCAGCCCAGTCTACGAGCAGTACTTC
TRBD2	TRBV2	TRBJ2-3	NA	CASRKWGGNTDTQYF	TGTGCCAGCAGGAAGTGGGGGGGGAACACAGATACGCAGTATTTT
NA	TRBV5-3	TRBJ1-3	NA	CARIRGTIIYF	TGTGCCAGAATACGCGGAACGATCATATATTTT
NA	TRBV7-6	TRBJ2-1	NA	CASSLGGLAYNEQFF	TGTGCCAGCAGCTTAGGGGGGCTGGCCTACAATGAGCAGTTCTTC
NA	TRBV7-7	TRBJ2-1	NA	CASSTGRGSDNEQFF	TGTGCCAGCAGCACGGGGAGGGGGTCGGACAATGAGCAGTTCTTC
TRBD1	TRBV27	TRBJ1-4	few	CASSSPGQGDEKLFF	TGTGCCAGCAGTTCACCGGGACAGGGCGATGAAAAACTGTTTTTT
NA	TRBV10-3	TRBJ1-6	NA	CAISDGNSPLHF	TGTGCCATCAGTGACGGTAATTCACCCCTCCACTTT
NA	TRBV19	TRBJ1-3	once	CASTRGGSGNTIYF	TGTGCCAGTACCCGGGGTGGCTCTGGAAACACCATATATTTT
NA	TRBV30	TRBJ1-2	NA	CAWSIRVGYTF	TGTGCCTGGAGTATCCGGGTAGGCTACACCTTC
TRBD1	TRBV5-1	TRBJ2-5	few	CASSLGDSGETQYF	TGCGCCAGCAGCTTAGGGGACAGCGGCGAGACCCAGTACTTC
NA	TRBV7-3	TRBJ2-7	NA	CASITNYEQYF	TGTGCCAGCATCACAAACTACGAGCAGTACTTC
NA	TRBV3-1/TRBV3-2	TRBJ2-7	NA	CASSPPGLPYEQYF	TGTGCCAGCAGCCCGCCTGGACTACCTTACGAGCAGTACTTC
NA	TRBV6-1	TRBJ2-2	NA	CASSEVLSLNTGELFF	TGTGCCAGCAGTGAAGTCCTGTCCCTGAACACCGGGGAGCTGTTTTTT
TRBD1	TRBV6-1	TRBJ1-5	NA	CASSEARTGGVGPQHF	TGTGCCAGCAGTGAAGCTAGGACAGGGGGCGTAGGGCCCCAGCATTTT
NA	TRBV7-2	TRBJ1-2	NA	CASSLRQYGYTF	TGTGCCAGCAGCTTACGACAGTATGGCTACACCTTC
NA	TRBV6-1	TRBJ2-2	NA	CASSERPGGELFF	TGTGCCAGCAGTGAGAGGCCTGGCGGGGAGCTGTTTTTT
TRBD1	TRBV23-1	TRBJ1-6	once	CASPYPRTGGCSSPLHF	TGCGCCAGCCCGTACCCTCGGACAGGGGGTTGCAGTTCACCCCTCCACTTT
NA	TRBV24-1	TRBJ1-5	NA	CATSDTGQLNQPQHF	TGTGCCACCAGTGATACCGGACAGCTAAATCAGCCCCAGCATTTT
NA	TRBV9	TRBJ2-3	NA	CASSVAGTDTQYF	TGTGCCAGCAGCGTAGCAGGGACAGATACGCAGTATTTT
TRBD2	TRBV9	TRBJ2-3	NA	CASSAIAGRGTDTQYF	TGTGCCAGCAGCGCAATAGCGGGACGGGGCACAGATACGCAGTATTTT
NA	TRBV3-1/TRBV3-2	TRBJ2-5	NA	CASSLGTVQETQYF	TGTGCCAGCAGCCTCGGGACTGTTCAAGAGACCCAGTACTTC
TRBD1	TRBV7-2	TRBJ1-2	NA	CASSLARDRVGYTF	TGTGCCAGCAGCTTAGCCCGGGACAGGGTCGGCTACACCTTC
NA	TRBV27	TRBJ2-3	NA	CASNMTPETWTQYF	TGTGCCAGCAACATGACCCCGGAGACGTGGACGCAGTATTTT
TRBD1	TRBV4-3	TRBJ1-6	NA	CASSQGTGGYNSPLHF	TGCGCCAGCAGCCAAGGGACAGGGGGCTATAATTCACCCCTCCACTTT
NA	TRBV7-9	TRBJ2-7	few	CASSPQGSRVYEQYF	TGTGCCAGCAGCCCACAGGGCTCTCGGGTCTACGAGCAGTACTTC
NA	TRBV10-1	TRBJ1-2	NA	CASNTDTHNDGYTF	TGCGCCAGCAACACCGACACTCATAACGATGGCTACACCTTC
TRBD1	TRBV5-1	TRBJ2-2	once	CASSLGTGVTGELFF	TGCGCCAGCAGCTTAGGGACAGGGGTCACCGGGGAGCTGTTTTTT
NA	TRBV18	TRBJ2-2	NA	CASSNRVNTGELFF	TGTGCCAGCTCAAACAGGGTGAACACCGGGGAGCTGTTTTTT
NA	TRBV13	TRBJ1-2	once	CASSSGAGGYTF	TGTGCCAGCAGCTCAGGGGCGGGGGGCTACACCTTC